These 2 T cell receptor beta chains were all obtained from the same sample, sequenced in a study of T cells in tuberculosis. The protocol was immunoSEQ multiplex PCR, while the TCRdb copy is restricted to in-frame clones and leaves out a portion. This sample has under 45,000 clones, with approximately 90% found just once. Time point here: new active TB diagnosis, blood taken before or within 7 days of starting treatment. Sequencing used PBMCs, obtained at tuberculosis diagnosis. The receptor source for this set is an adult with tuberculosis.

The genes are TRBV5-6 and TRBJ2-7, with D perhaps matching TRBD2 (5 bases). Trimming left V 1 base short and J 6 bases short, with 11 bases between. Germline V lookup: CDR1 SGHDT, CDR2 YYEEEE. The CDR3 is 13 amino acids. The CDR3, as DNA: TGTGCCAGCAGCTTGCTTCCCCGGGGCGAGCAGTACTTC. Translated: CASSLLPRGEQYF. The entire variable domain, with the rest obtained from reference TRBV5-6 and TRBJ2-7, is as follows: DAGVTQSPTHLIKTRGQQVTLRCSPKSGHDTVSWYQQALGQGPQFIFQYYEEEERQRGNFPDRFSGHQFPNYSSELNVNALLLGDSALYLCASSLLPRGEQYFGPGTRLTVT.

CDR3 amino acids: CASSFKGAQSYEQYV. DNA of the CDR3: TGTGCCAGCAGTTTTAAGGGGGCGCAATCCTACGAGCAGTACGTC. This sequence joins TRBV28 and TRBJ2-7; 7 nucleotides agree with TRBD1. Germline CDR1 MDHEN, CDR2 SYDVKM. This CDR3 region has 15 residues. With 3 bases clipped from V and 1 base from J, the junction kept 6 bases outside the gene matches.